This is a list of T cell receptor beta chains from one sample in a study of beta chain features in type 1 diabetes. Sequenced by immunoSEQ multiplex PCR; TCRdb stores in-frame clones only, minus some. The profile shows hundreds of thousands of clones, under 15% of them singletons. Sequencing was carried out using naive CD4+ T cells from blood. The receptors here all came from a man younger than 35 with type 1 diabetes. CDR3s include the opening cysteine and the closing phenylalanine or tryptophan. The D gene is left open where the match is weak. Some rows mark clone size as missing; the rest say once, few, many or name a class of expanded clone.

j_call d_call v_call clone_size cdr3_nt cdr3_aa
TRBJ2-1 . TRBV5-4 few TGTGCCAGCAGCCCCGACAGGTGGACCTACAATGAGCAGTTCTTC CASSPDRWTYNEQFF
TRBJ2-4 TRBD1 TRBV9 few TGTGCCAGCAGCGTCCCACGACAGGGGGCGTCGGGCATTCAGTACTTC CASSVPRQGASGIQYF
TRBJ2-3 . TRBV5-1 few TGCGCCAGCACTGAGTGGATCGGGATGGCAGATACGCAGTATTTT CASTEWIGMADTQYF
TRBJ1-4 . TRBV27 . TGTGCCAGCAGCCGCCAGAATCGACTGGGGTGGATGGGGGGGCGAGATGAAAAACTGTTTTTT CASSRQNRLGWMGGRDEKLFF
TRBJ2-2 . TRBV14 . TGTGCCAGCAGCCAACGTGGGGAGATCGGCACCGGGGAGCTGTTTTTT CASSQRGEIGTGELFF
TRBJ2-7 . TRBV30 few TGTGCCTGGAGTGTACGGGCAGGGTTAGGGCAGTACTTC CAWSVRAGLGQYF
TRBJ1-4 . TRBV13 few TGTGCCAGCGCCGAGTATACTAATGAAAAACTGTTTTTT CASAEYTNEKLFF
TRBJ1-6 . TRBV7-3 . TGTGCCAGCAGCTTAATGGACAACTATAATTCACCCCTCCACTTT CASSLMDNYNSPLHF
TRBJ2-5 . TRBV6-6 . TGTGCCAGCACCGAGGAGGGGGGAAAGACCCAGTACTTC CASTEEGGKTQYF
TRBJ1-1 . TRBV29-1 few TGCAGCGTCTCTAGACCCGGGGCAAACACTGAAGCTTTCTTT CSVSRPGANTEAFF
TRBJ1-5 TRBD1 TRBV5-6 . TGTGCCAGCAGCTTTGGGACAGGGCTGGGCAGTCAGCCCCAGCATTTT CASSFGTGLGSQPQHF
TRBJ2-2 TRBD1 TRBV30 . TGTGCCTGGACCCGACAGGGGAGGACCGGGGAGCTGTTTTTT CAWTRQGRTGELFF
TRBJ2-7 . TRBV2 few TGTGCCAGCACGGGGGTAGGGTACGAGCAGTACTTC CASTGVGYEQYF
TRBJ2-3 . TRBV7-3 . TGTGCCAGCAGCTTTAGGGACCGAGAAGATACGCAGTATTTT CASSFRDREDTQYF
TRBJ1-2 TRBD1 TRBV5-4 few TGTGCCAGCAGCTTGGTGGGACAGGGTGTACGCGGCTACACCTTC CASSLVGQGVRGYTF
TRBJ2-3 TRBD2 TRBV9 few TGTGCCAGCAGCCGGGCGGGGGGCCTCACAGATACGCAGTATTTT CASSRAGGLTDTQYF
TRBJ1-1 . TRBV14 few TGTGCCAGCAGCCACGACCTGAACACTGAAGCTTTCTTT CASSHDLNTEAFF
TRBJ1-3 . TRBV18 few TGTGCCAGCTCACCAGGGACACTGGCGAACACCATATATTTT CASSPGTLANTIYF
TRBJ2-5 . TRBV5-1 . TGCGCCAGCAGCTTGGGAGGCGGAGAGACCCAGTACTTC CASSLGGGETQYF
TRBJ2-5 . TRBV11-1 . TGTGCCAGCAGCCAAGGGGGGATGGAGACCCAGTACTTC CASSQGGMETQYF
TRBJ1-2 . TRBV4-1 . TGCGCCAGCAGCCAAGCAAAACAGGGAAAAGCTAACTATGGCTACACCTTC CASSQAKQGKANYGYTF
TRBJ2-2 . TRBV6-5 . TGTGCCAGCAGTAAGGGCCACACCGGGGAGCTGTTTTTT CASSKGHTGELFF
TRBJ1-3 . TRBV30 . TGTGCCTGGAGTGTAATCCAGGGGAACTCTGGAAACACCATATATTTT CAWSVIQGNSGNTIYF
TRBJ1-6 . TRBV6-5 few TGTGCCAGCAGTTACCCACCGGGGCCAGGTTCACCCCTCCACTTT CASSYPPGPGSPLHF
TRBJ1-5 . TRBV6-6 few TGTGCCAGCAGTTACGCAGGGTTTGGCAATCAGCCCCAGCATTTT CASSYAGFGNQPQHF
TRBJ1-2 TRBD1 TRBV29-1 few TGCAGCGTCCACACCGGGACAGGGAACTATGGCTACACCTTC CSVHTGTGNYGYTF
TRBJ2-7 . TRBV14 few TGTGCCAGCAGCCCAAGTAGGTACGAGCAGTACTTC CASSPSRYEQYF
TRBJ2-4 . TRBV6-1 few TGTGCCAGCAGTGAGGTCAGGGCAAGCGGCATTCAGTACTTC CASSEVRASGIQYF
TRBJ2-2 . TRBV5-4 few TGTGCCAGCAGCTTGAACGGCAGGGAAGCCGGGGAGCTGTTTTTT CASSLNGREAGELFF
TRBJ1-5 . TRBV19 . TGTGCCAGTAGTATAAGTCTGGCAACGGGCCAGCCCCAGCATTTT CASSISLATGQPQHF
TRBJ1-2 TRBD1 TRBV4-2 few TGTGCCAGCAGCCAAATGGGACAGGGGGCTGGGGGCTACACCTTC CASSQMGQGAGGYTF
TRBJ2-1 . TRBV7-2 few TGTGCCAGCAGCTTAGGGGCCCATAACCACTACAATGAGCAGTTCTTC CASSLGAHNHYNEQFF
TRBJ2-3 . TRBV6-4 . TGTGCCATCAGTGAACAGGCTGGTACAGATACGCAGTATTTT CAISEQAGTDTQYF
TRBJ2-1 . TRBV7-9 . TGTGCCAGCAATGGGGTGGCGGCGGGGAATGAGCAGTTCTTC CASNGVAAGNEQFF
TRBJ1-2 TRBD1 TRBV7-2 few TGTGCCAGCAGCTTACCCACAGGGGGCGACTATGGCTACACCTTC CASSLPTGGDYGYTF
TRBJ2-4 TRBD2 TRBV10-2 . TGCGCCAGCAGTGATGTCCCTAGCGGGGGGGCGAACATTCAGTACTTC CASSDVPSGGANIQYF
TRBJ2-3 TRBD1 TRBV18 few TGTGCCAGCTCACCCGGGACAGGCACAGATACGCAGTATTTT CASSPGTGTDTQYF
TRBJ1-1 TRBD1 TRBV4-1 few TGCGCCAGCAGCCAGAACCGACAGGGCCCTGAAGCTTTCTTT CASSQNRQGPEAFF
TRBJ2-7 TRBD1 TRBV29-1 few TGCAGCGTTGACGGGACAGGGGGCTTCAACGAGCAGTACTTC CSVDGTGGFNEQYF
TRBJ1-1 . TRBV25-1 . TGTGCCAGCAGTGAATATCTGATGACTGAAGCTTTCTTT CASSEYLMTEAFF
TRBJ1-2 . TRBV7-6 few TGTGCCAGCAGCCAAAGCGGGTATGGCTACACCTTC CASSQSGYGYTF
TRBJ2-3 . TRBV2 few TGTGCCAGCAGTCCTACCAGATCAAATACGCAGTATTTT CASSPTRSNTQYF
TRBJ1-4 . TRBV2 . TGTGCCACCCTGAGGCGGGGTGAAAAACTGTTTTTT CATLRRGEKLFF